This T cell receptor beta chain originates from a study of blood T cell repertoires in COVID-19. Background on the study: COVID-19 samples from acute and convalescent phases originated in the United States, Italy and Spain. From T cells, B-cell-depleted T cells, or PBMCs came the material, which was cDNA or gDNA.

Authors' methods: Cell counts per sample came from amplifying reference gene primers. Assay used: immunoSEQ multiplex PCR; TCRdb lists only in-frame clones, some missing. That table is the source of V, J and clone size, and D and trimming were worked out from the DNA. Seen here are under 400,000 clones, nearly 90% observed once, and the top ten hold 6.5% to 8%. Looked up from germline, CDR1 is SGHVS and CDR2 is FNYEAQ. V was cut by 2 bases and J by 0 bases, with 9 bases left in between. The CDR3 runs to 15 residues. The specimen sequenced was peripheral blood. The rearrangement joins TRBV7-6 to TRBJ2-3, with D possibly matching TRBD2 (5 bases). This TCR was sampled from a man younger than 35 with active or convalescent COVID-19. The CDR3 here is CASSLPAVSTDTQYF. The CDR3 region has the DNA TGTGCCAGCAGCTTACCAGCGGTTAGCACAGATACGCAGTATTTT. The variable domain in full, with the rest retrieved from reference TRBV7-6 and TRBJ2-3, is GAGVSQSPRYKVTKRGQDVALRCDPISGHVSLYWYRQALGQGPEFLTYFNYEAQQDKSGLPNDRFSAERPEGSISTLTIQRTEQRDSAMYRCASSLPAVSTDTQYFGPGTRLTVL.